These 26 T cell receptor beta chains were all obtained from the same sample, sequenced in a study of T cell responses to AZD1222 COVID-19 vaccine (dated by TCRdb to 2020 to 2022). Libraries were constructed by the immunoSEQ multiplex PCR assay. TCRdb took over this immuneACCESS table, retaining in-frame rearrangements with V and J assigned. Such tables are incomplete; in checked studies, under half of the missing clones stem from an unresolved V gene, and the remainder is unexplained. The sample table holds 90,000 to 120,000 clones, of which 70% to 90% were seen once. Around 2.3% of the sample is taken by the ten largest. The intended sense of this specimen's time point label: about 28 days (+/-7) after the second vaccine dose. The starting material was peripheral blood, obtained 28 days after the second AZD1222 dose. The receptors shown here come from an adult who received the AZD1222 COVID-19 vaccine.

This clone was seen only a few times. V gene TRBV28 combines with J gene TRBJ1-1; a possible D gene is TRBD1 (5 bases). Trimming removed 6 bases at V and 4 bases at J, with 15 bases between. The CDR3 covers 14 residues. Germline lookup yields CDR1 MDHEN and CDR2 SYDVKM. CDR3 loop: CASRDTRRSTEAFF. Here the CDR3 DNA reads TGTGCCAGCAGGGACACAAGAAGGTCCACTGAAGCTTTCTTT. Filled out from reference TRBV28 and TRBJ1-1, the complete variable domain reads DVKVTQSSRYLVKRTGEKVFLECVQDMDHENMFWYRQDPGLGLRLIYFSYDVKMKEKGDIPEGYSVSREKKERFSLILESASTNQTSMYLCASRDTRRSTEAFFGQGTRLTVV.

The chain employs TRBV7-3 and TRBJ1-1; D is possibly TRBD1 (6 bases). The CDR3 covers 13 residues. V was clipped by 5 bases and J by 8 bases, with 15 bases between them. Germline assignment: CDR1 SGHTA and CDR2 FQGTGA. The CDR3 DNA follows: TGTGCCAGCAGCCCGGAGGGGGGCGCGGAAGCTTTCTTT. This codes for CASSPEGGAEAFF. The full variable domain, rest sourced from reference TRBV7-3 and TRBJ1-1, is GAGVSQTPSNKVTEKGKYVELRCDPISGHTALYWYRQSLGQGPEFLIYFQGTGAADDSGLPNDRFFAVRPEGSVSTLKIQRTERGDSAVYLCASSPEGGAEAFFGQGTRLTVV.

CDR3 loop: CASSKAGSTDTQYF. As DNA, the CDR3 is TGCGCCAGCAGTAAAGCGGGTAGCACAGATACGCAGTATTTT. The gene calls are TRBV10-1 and TRBJ2-3; tentatively, D is TRBD2 (6 bases). V was pared by 5 bases and J by 0 bases, with 9 bases between. Per germline, CDR1 WNHNN and CDR2 SYGVQD (reference sequence). This CDR3 comprises 14 residues.

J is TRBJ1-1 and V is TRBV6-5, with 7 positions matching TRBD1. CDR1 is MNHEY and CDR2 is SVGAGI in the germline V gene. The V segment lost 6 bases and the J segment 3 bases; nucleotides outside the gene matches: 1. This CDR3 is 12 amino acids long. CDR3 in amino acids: CASSTGDTEAFF. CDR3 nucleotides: TGTGCCAGCAGCACAGGGGACACTGAAGCTTTCTTT.

The CDR3 is CATSRDTWIEGGEVSYEQYF. The CDR3 nucleotides are TGTGCCACCAGCAGAGATACCTGGATTGAGGGAGGGGAGGTTTCCTACGAGCAGTACTTC. The chain joins TRBV15 to TRBJ2-7; TRBD2 aligns across 7 bases. The CDR3 spans 20 residues. Germline values: CDR1 LNHNV, CDR2 YYDKDF (reference sequence). The J segment lost 1 base and the V segment lost 0 bases, leaving 18 bases of the junction unmatched.

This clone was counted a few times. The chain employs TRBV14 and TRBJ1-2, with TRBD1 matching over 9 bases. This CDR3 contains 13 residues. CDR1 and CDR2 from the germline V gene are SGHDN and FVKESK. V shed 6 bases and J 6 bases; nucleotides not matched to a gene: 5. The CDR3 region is CASRQGTGHGYTF. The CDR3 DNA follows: TGTGCCAGCAGGCAGGGGACAGGGCATGGCTACACCTTC.

CDR3 nucleotide sequence: TGTGCCAGCATCGAAGGGACAGGGTTAACTGAAGCTTTCTTT. Translating it yields CASIEGTGLTEAFF. The genes are TRBV2 and TRBJ1-1; 9 nucleotides agree with TRBD1. CDR3 length equals 14 residues. V dropped 7 bases and J dropped 5; count of bases not matched to a gene: 8. In germline, CDR1 is SNHLY, CDR2 FYNNEI. The full variable domain, with the rest looked up from reference TRBV2 and TRBJ1-1, is EPEVTQTPSHQVTQMGQEVILRCVPISNHLYFYWYRQILGQKVEFLVSFYNNEISEKSEIFDDQFSVERPDGSNFTLKIRSTKLEDSAMYFCASIEGTGLTEAFFGQGTRLTVV.

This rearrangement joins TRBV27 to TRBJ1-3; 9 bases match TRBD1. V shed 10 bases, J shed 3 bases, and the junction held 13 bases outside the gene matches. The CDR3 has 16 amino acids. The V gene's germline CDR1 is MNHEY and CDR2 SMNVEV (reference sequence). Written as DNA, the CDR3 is TGTGCCACGAAGAGACAGGGGGTTGGAAGTGGAAACACCATATATTTT. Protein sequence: CATKRQGVGSGNTIYF.

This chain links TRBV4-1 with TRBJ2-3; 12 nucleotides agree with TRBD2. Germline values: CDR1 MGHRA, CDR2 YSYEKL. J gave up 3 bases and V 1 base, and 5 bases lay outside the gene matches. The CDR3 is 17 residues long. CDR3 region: CASSQVTSGRKTDTQYF. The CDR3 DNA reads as TGCGCCAGCAGCCAAGTTACTAGCGGGAGGAAAACAGATACGCAGTATTTT.

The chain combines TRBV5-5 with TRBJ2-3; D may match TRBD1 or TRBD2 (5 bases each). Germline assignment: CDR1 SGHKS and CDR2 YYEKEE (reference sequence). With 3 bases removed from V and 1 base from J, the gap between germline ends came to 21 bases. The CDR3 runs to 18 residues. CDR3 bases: TGTGCCAGCAGCTCCGGGGTGGGGGTCGCTTGGGGCACAGATACGCAGTATTTT. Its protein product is CASSSGVGVAWGTDTQYF.

CDR3 sequence reads: CATSDYRGDNGYTF. CDR3 nucleotides: TGTGCCACCAGTGATTATAGAGGTGACAATGGCTACACCTTC. The V gene is TRBV24-1, the J gene TRBJ1-2, with no clear D. The germline V and J ends were trimmed by 2 bases and 6 bases, with 12 bases remaining between them. Germline CDR1 reads KGHDR; CDR2 reads SFDVKD. The CDR3 has 14 residues.

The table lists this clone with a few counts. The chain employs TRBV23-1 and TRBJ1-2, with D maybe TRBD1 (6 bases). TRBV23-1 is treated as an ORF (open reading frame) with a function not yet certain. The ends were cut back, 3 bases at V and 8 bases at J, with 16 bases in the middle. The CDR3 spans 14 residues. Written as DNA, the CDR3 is TGCGCCAGCAGTCACAAGGAAACAGGGTGGGGCTACACCTTC. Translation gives CASSHKETGWGYTF.

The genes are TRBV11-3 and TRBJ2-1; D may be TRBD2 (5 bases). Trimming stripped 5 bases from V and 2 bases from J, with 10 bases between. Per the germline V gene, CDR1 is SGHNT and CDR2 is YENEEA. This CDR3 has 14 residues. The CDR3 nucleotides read TGTGCCAGCAGCCTAAGCGGAGCCTACAATGAGCAGTTCTTC. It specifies CASSLSGAYNEQFF.

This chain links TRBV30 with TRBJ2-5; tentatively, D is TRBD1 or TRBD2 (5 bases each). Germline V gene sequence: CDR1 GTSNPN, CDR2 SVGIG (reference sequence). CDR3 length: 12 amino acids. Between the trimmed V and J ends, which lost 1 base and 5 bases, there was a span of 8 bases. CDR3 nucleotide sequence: TGTGCCTGGAGTGGACGGGGCGAGACCCAGTACTTC. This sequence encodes CAWSGRGETQYF.

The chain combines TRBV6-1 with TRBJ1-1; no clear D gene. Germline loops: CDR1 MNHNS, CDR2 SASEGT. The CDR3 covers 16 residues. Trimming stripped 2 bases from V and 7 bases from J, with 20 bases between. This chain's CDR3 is CASSEQEGWFANEAFF. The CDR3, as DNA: TGTGCCAGCAGTGAACAAGAGGGATGGTTTGCTAATGAAGCTTTCTTT.

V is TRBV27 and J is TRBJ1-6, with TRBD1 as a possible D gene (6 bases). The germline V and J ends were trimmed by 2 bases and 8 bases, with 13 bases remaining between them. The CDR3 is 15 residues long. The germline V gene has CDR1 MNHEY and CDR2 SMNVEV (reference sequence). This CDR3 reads CASSLTGSADSPLHF. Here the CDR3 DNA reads TGTGCCAGCAGTTTAACAGGGTCGGCGGATTCACCCCTCCACTTT.

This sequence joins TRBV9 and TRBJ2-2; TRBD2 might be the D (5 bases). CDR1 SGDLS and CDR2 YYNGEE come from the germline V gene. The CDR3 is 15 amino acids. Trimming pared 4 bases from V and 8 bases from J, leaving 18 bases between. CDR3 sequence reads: CASSPRGSVKGELFF. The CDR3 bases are TGTGCCAGCAGCCCCCGGGGTAGCGTAAAGGGGGAGCTGTTTTTT.

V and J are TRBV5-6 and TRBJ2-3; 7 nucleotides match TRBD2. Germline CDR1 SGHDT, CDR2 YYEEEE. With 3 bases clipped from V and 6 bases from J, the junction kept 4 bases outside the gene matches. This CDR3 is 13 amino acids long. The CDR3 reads CASSSTSEDTQYF. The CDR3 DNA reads TGTGCCAGCAGCTCCACTAGCGAGGATACGCAGTATTTT.

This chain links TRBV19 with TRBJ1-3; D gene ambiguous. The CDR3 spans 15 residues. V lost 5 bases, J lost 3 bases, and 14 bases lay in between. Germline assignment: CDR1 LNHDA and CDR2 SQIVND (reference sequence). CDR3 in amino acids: CASSVPIIYGNTIYF. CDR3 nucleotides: TGTGCCAGTAGTGTCCCCATAATATATGGAAACACCATATATTTT.

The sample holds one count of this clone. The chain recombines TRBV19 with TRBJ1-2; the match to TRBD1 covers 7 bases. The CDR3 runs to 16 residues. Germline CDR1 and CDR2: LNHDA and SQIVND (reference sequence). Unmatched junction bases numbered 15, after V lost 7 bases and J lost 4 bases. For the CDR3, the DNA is TGTGCCAGTAACGGACCTATACAGGGGTCTTTCTATGGCTACACCTTC. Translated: CASNGPIQGSFYGYTF.

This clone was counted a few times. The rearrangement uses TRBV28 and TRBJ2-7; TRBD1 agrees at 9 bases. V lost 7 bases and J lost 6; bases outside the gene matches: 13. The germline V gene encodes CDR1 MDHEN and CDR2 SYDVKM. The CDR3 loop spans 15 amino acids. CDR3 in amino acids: CASTQPGTGWFEQYF. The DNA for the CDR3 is TGTGCCAGCACCCAACCAGGGACAGGGTGGTTCGAGCAGTACTTC.

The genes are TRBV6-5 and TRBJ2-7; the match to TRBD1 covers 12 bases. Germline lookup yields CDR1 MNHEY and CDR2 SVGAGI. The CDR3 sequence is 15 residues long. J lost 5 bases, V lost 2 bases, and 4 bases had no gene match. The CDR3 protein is CASSYQGQGAHEQYF. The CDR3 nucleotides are TGTGCCAGCAGTTACCAGGGACAGGGGGCCCACGAGCAGTACTTC.

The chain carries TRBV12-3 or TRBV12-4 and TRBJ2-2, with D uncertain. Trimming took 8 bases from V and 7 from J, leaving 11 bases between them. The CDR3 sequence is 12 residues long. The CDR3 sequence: CASPGPHGELFF. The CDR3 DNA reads TGTGCCAGCCCCGGGCCTCACGGGGAGCTGTTTTTT.

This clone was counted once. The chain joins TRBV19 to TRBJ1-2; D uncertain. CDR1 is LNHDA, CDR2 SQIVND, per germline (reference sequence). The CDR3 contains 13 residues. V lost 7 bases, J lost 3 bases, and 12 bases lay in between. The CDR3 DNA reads TGTGCCAGTATCGGGGTTGACTACTATGGCTACACCTTC. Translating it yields CASIGVDYYGYTF.

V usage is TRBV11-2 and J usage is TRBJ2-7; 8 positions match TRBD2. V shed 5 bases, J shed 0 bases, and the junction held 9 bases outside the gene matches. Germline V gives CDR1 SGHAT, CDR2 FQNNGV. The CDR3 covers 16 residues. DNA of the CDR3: TGTGCCAGCAGCCTATTTAGCGGGACCCTCTCCTACGAGCAGTACTTC. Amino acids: CASSLFSGTLSYEQYF.

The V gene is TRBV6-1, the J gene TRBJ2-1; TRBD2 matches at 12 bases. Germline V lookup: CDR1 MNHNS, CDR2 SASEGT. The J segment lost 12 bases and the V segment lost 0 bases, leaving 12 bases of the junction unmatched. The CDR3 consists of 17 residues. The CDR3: CASSEALGTSGPGGQFF. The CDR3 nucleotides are TGTGCCAGCAGTGAAGCGTTAGGGACTAGCGGGCCAGGGGGGCAGTTCTTC.